One and the same sample provided the 26 T cell receptor beta chains below, sequenced in a study of T-cell reconstitution after alpha-beta-depleted transplantation in children. TCRbeta library construction was performed incorporating unique molecular identifiers. TCRdb recomputed calls from the PCR reads with MiXCR, one row per CDR3 protein. This sample yields around 680,000 distinct CDR3 sequences, of which roughly 17% are seen a single time; 1.1% belongs to the top ten. The sample in question was PBMCs from the stem cell graft donor, obtained from the stem cell graft. The receptors shown here come from a human donor who donated a stem cell graft to a child with acute myeloid leukemia.

This clonotype was recorded many times. The J gene is TRBJ2-1, the V gene TRBV20-1, with unresolved D. The germline CDR1 and CDR2 sequences are DFQATT and SNEGSKA (reference sequence). The CDR3 is 11 amino acids. Trimming shortened V by 0 bases and J by 5 bases, and 2 bases separated the two germline ends. This CDR3 is CSARDHNEQFF. The CDR3 DNA reads as TGCAGTGCTAGAGACCACAATGAGCAGTTCTTC.

The chain joins TRBV7-2 to TRBJ2-2; D unclear. Germline V gene lookup returns CDR1 SGHTA and CDR2 FQGNSA. The CDR3 contains 14 residues. V lost 6 bases and J 3 bases, leaving 11 bases between the germline ends. CDR3 sequence: CASSQMRYTGELFF. In DNA form, the CDR3 reads TGTGCCAGCAGTCAGATGAGGTACACCGGGGAGCTGTTTTTT.

This clonotype was detected many times. The rearrangement joins TRBV7-9 to TRBJ2-4; D is uncertain. Trimming removed 6 bases at V and 9 bases at J, with 12 bases between. Looked up from germline, CDR1 is SEHNR and CDR2 is FQNEAQ (reference sequence). CDR3 length: 12 amino acids. The CDR3 DNA sequence: TGTGCCAGCAGTCTCGACTTCGGCATTCAGTACTTC. Translation gives CASSLDFGIQYF.

This clonotype was seen many times. V usage is TRBV20-1 and J usage is TRBJ2-7; 8 positions match TRBD1. Germline V gene data show CDR1 as DFQATT and CDR2 as SNEGSKA (reference sequence). The CDR3 runs to 15 residues. J gave up 3 bases and V 3 bases, and 10 bases lay outside the gene matches. CDR3 sequence: CSASAGQGGDYEQYF. The CDR3 nucleotides read TGCAGTGCTAGTGCTGGACAGGGCGGAGACTACGAGCAGTACTTC.

The chain uses TRBV10-3 and TRBJ1-1; 7 nucleotides line up with TRBD1. CDR1 ENHRY and CDR2 SYGVKD come from the germline V gene. This CDR3 has 12 amino acids. Trimming took 5 bases from V and 7 from J; bases not matched to a gene: 4. In nucleotides, the CDR3 is TGTGCCATCAGTTCCCGGACAGGTGAAGCTTTCTTT. It is translated as CAISSRTGEAFF.

This clonotype was recorded many times. The chain has TRBV20-1 and TRBJ2-2; D is unclear. CDR1 DFQATT and CDR2 SNEGSKA come from the germline V gene (reference sequence). V lost 6 bases and J lost 5, with 13 bases in between. CDR3 length: 13 amino acids. The CDR3 DNA follows: TGCAGTGCCACCCCATCTGCGACCGGGGAGCTGTTTTTT. This gives the protein CSATPSATGELFF.

The rearrangement links TRBV5-1 to TRBJ2-1, with unresolved D. V shed 5 bases and J shed 5 bases, with 20 bases lying between them. Per the germline V gene, CDR1 is SGHRS and CDR2 is YFSETQ. There are 16 residues in the CDR3. The CDR3 reads CASSQDAITPHNEQFF. Written as DNA, the CDR3 is TGCGCCAGCAGTCAGGACGCAATAACCCCCCACAATGAGCAGTTCTTC.

The sample holds many counts of this clonotype. The chain is built from TRBV29-1 and TRBJ2-4; 9 bases are shared with TRBD1. With V trimmed by 6 bases and J by 7 bases, 10 bases remained unmatched. The CDR3 is 14 residues long. In germline, CDR1 is SQVTM, CDR2 ANQGSEA. The CDR3 DNA sequence: TGCAGCGTAACGGACAGGGGCGCGGGTAACATTCAGTACTTC. Amino acid sequence: CSVTDRGAGNIQYF.

The chain combines TRBV20-1 with TRBJ1-6; D might be TRBD1 (5 bases). The V and J ends lost 6 bases and 2 bases respectively, with 11 bases between them. The CDR3 extends over 14 amino acids. Germline CDR1 DFQATT, CDR2 SNEGSKA (reference sequence). CDR3 DNA sequence: TGCAGTGCCCGCGGGGGAACCTATAATTCACCCCTCCACTTT. Translation gives CSARGGTYNSPLHF.

This clonotype was detected many times. This chain joins TRBV5-6 and TRBJ2-7; D is unresolved. This CDR3 contains 13 residues. Germline V CDR1 and CDR2: SGHDT, YYEEEE. V lost 0 bases, J lost 3 bases, and 7 bases lay in between. The CDR3 region is CASSLGVDYEQYV. CDR3 nucleotide sequence: TGTGCCAGCAGCTTGGGTGTAGACTACGAGCAGTACGTC.

This clonotype appeared a few times. The V and J genes are TRBV5-1 and TRBJ2-3, with a weak D call TRBD1 (7 bases). CDR3 size: 15 residues. The germline CDR1 and CDR2 sequences are SGHRS and YFSETQ. The germline V and J ends were trimmed by 2 bases and 4 bases, with 14 bases remaining between them. CDR3 residues: CASSLYDREADTQYF. For the CDR3, the DNA is TGCGCCAGCAGCTTATATGACAGGGAGGCAGATACGCAGTATTTT.

This clonotype was counted at least ten times. This chain links TRBV20-1 with TRBJ2-5; no reliable D call. Trimming pared 5 bases from V and 1 base from J, leaving 11 bases between. CDR3 size: 13 residues. CDR1 is DFQATT, CDR2 SNEGSKA, per germline (reference sequence). This chain's CDR3 is CSAPTKPQETQYF. The DNA of the CDR3 is TGCAGTGCTCCGACCAAACCCCAAGAGACCCAGTACTTC.

The chain links TRBV10-1 to TRBJ2-2; D could derive from TRBD1 or TRBD2 (7 bases each). From germline, CDR1 is WNHNN and CDR2 SYGVQD (reference sequence). V shed 11 bases and J shed 6 bases, with 22 bases lying between them. The CDR3 sequence is 15 residues long. CDR3 nucleotides: TGCGCCTTCCACAGGGGCGCAGGGGGGGCCGGGGAGCTGTTTTTT. Protein sequence: CAFHRGAGGAGELFF.

This clonotype was seen ten or more times. J is TRBJ2-2 and V is TRBV20-1; D may be TRBD1 or TRBD2 (5 bases each). The CDR3 is 14 residues long. Trimming cost V 0 bases and J 2 bases, with 7 bases left between them. The germline V gene encodes CDR1 DFQATT and CDR2 SNEGSKA (reference sequence). The CDR3 coding sequence is TGCAGTGCTAGAGATAGGGACAACACCGGGGAGCTGTTTTTT. As protein: CSARDRDNTGELFF.

The chain links TRBV6-4 to TRBJ2-1; 10 bases map to TRBD2. Germline CDR1 and CDR2: MRHNA and SNTAGT. This CDR3 spans 15 amino acids. The ends lost 4 bases at V and 4 bases at J; junction bases unmatched: 4. The CDR3 loop reads CASSALSGGYNEQFF. CDR3 nucleotide sequence: TGTGCCAGCAGTGCCCTTAGCGGGGGGTACAATGAGCAGTTCTTC.

A few counts support this clonotype. This chain joins TRBV12-3 or TRBV12-4 and TRBJ2-1; 7 positions agree with TRBD2. CDR3 length: 16 residues. V dropped 5 bases and J dropped 2; count of bases not matched to a gene: 9. This CDR3 is CASSPAGEHTYNEQFF. CDR3 bases: TGTGCCAGCAGTCCCGCGGGGGAGCATACCTACAATGAGCAGTTCTTC.

The rearrangement uses TRBV20-1 and TRBJ2-7, with 9 nucleotides matching TRBD2. The CDR3 length is 15 residues. Germline CDR1 and CDR2: DFQATT and SNEGSKA (reference sequence). Losses at the gene ends were 5 bases for V and 3 bases for J; bases not matched to a gene: 11. CDR3 protein: CSASPPLAGLYEQYF. The CDR3 DNA reads TGCAGTGCTTCTCCCCCCCTAGCGGGGCTCTACGAGCAGTACTTC.

The sample holds many counts of this clonotype. The chain recombines TRBV29-1 with TRBJ2-1, with D perhaps TRBD1 (6 bases). There are 13 residues in the CDR3. Germline CDR1 reads SQVTM; CDR2 reads ANQGSEA. V was trimmed by 4 bases and J by 2 bases, leaving 9 bases between them. Here the CDR3 DNA reads TGCAGCGTTGTCAGGGGAACCTACAATGAGCAGTTCTTC. Its translation: CSVVRGTYNEQFF.

This clonotype was detected a few times. The rearrangement joins TRBV7-9 to TRBJ2-1; possibly TRBD1 for D (6 bases). This CDR3 comprises 10 residues. V gave up 8 bases and J gave up 15 bases, with 14 bases separating them. Germline V gives CDR1 SEHNR, CDR2 FQNEAQ (reference sequence). The CDR3 coding sequence is TGTGCCAGCGCTTCAGGGGCCCCGTTCTTC. Its protein is CASASGAPFF. Based on the CDR3 plus reference TRBV7-9 and TRBJ2-1, the full variable domain is DTGVSQNPRHKITKRGQNVTFRCDPISEHNRLYWYRQTLGQGPEFLTYFQNEAQLEKSRLLSDRFSAERPKGSFSTLEIQRTEQGDSAMYLCASASGAPFFGPGTRLTVL.

The chain combines TRBV12-3 or TRBV12-4 with TRBJ1-2; D gene uncertain. This CDR3 region has 14 residues. Trimming took 4 bases from V and 4 from J, leaving 13 bases between them. CDR3 region: CASSSGSASYGYTF. CDR3 in DNA: TGTGCCAGCAGTTCCGGGTCGGCTAGCTATGGCTACACCTTC.

This clonotype appeared a few times. This chain uses TRBV4-2 with TRBJ2-3, with 8 bases fitting TRBD1. V gave up 0 bases and J gave up 5 bases; unmatched junction bases: 7. The germline gives CDR1 LGHNA, CDR2 YNFKEQ. The CDR3 runs 16 residues. Written as DNA, the CDR3 is TGTGCCAGCAGCCAAGATCTATCGGGGACAGGAGATACGCAGTATTTT. Translating it yields CASSQDLSGTGDTQYF.

This clonotype was picked up a small number of times. The chain uses TRBV7-3 and TRBJ2-3; 7 bases match TRBD1. Trimming removed 4 bases from V and 2 bases from J; junction bases left unmatched: 3. Germline CDR1 SGHTA, CDR2 FQGTGA. The CDR3 has 14 residues. The CDR3 reads CASSWGQYTDTQYF. For the CDR3, the DNA is TGTGCCAGCAGCTGGGGACAGTACACAGATACGCAGTATTTT.

The table lists this clonotype with a few counts. The genes are TRBV29-1 and TRBJ1-4; 7 bases are a match to TRBD1. V lost 6 bases to trimming and J lost 0 bases; unmatched junction nucleotides: 7. The CDR3 loop spans 15 amino acids. Germline V gene sequence: CDR1 SQVTM, CDR2 ANQGSEA. The CDR3 here is CSVLPTGSTNEKLFF. DNA of the CDR3: TGCAGCGTCCTACCGACAGGGTCAACTAATGAAAAACTGTTTTTT.

This clonotype was counted ten times or more. The chain has TRBV5-1 and TRBJ2-2; perhaps D is TRBD1 or TRBD2 (5 bases each). The CDR3 contains 16 residues. The germline gives CDR1 SGHRS, CDR2 YFSETQ. The V end was cut by 4 bases, the J end by 0 bases, with 13 bases between. CDR3 residues: CASSGGRTTNTGELFF. CDR3 DNA sequence: TGCGCCAGCAGCGGGGGACGGACAACGAACACCGGGGAGCTGTTTTTT.

This clonotype was counted only a few times. The DNA for the CDR3 is TGTGCCAGCAGCTTACTAGCGGGGGGAACCAAAAACATTCAGTACTTC. Amino acid sequence: CASSLLAGGTKNIQYF. The chain uses TRBV7-2 and TRBJ2-4, with 11 bases lining up with TRBD2. CDR1 and CDR2 (germline): SGHTA, FQGNSA. The V segment lost 2 bases and the J segment 2 bases; nucleotides outside the gene matches: 2. The CDR3 loop spans 16 amino acids.

The chain couples TRBV2 to TRBJ2-1, with D unresolved. Per the germline V gene, CDR1 is SNHLY and CDR2 is FYNNEI. V dropped 7 bases and J dropped 0 bases, with 13 bases sitting between them. The CDR3 totals 15 residues. The DNA of the CDR3 is TGTGCCAGCAATCTGGGATCAAGCTCCTACAATGAGCAGTTCTTC. Translation gives CASNLGSSSYNEQFF.